This TCR beta chain was identified during a study of T cells in Graves' hyperthyroidism and ophthalmopathy (dated by TCRdb to between 2018 and 2020). Regarding the study in general: Peripheral blood was collected at initial diagnosis, before any treatment. TCR V-J signatures able to tell the groups apart were searched for in a discovery cohort of 90 to 100 patients, of whom fewer than 45 had Graves' ophthalmopathy and 57 had stable Graves' hyperthyroidism. Prospective prediction of ophthalmopathy was tested in an independent validation cohort consisting of 18 to 20 hyperthyroidism patients and approximately 16 patients who later progressed to ophthalmopathy. The roughly 100 discovery patients were randomly split 7:3 into training and test sets. In about six Graves' hyperthyroidism patients, the study also compared T-cell repertoires from thyroid tissue with T-cell repertoires from blood. After blood sampling, hyperthyroidism patients were treated with methimazole at a starting dose of 30 mg daily, and ophthalmopathy patients were treated with high-dose intravenous methylprednisolone. The paper reports TCR Vbeta CDR3 sequencing of over 130 peripheral blood samples: 43 ophthalmopathy, some 80 hyperthyroidism and around 17 progressor patients. Results and caveats for the whole study, not just this receptor: In validation, the model predicted progression to ophthalmopathy with 55% to 71% sensitivity and 72.22% specificity, a median of 6.5 months before onset. Ophthalmopathy was separated from stable hyperthyroidism by a 13 V-J signature model, with over 85% sensitivity and approximately 84% specificity obtained in cross-validation and 80%/75% obtained in testing. No statistical method was used to fix the sample size in advance, and group allocation was not hidden from the investigators. Most expanded thyroid clonotypes (frequency above 0.001) were also detected in blood, suggesting blood repertoires may reflect thyroid immune responses.

The TCR beta CDR3 regions were amplified from the RNA transcripts. For the first round of RT-PCR on the TCR CDR3, the HTBI primer set was used together with the Qiagen OneStep RT-PCR kit. Libraries were constructed in a second round of multiplex PCR, after which size selection and purification were performed. Paired-end sequencing of the libraries was performed with 100 bp reads on an Illumina HiSeq2000. On the authors' methods: Raw data were processed with SOAPnuke, discarding reads with adapters, uncalled bases, mean Phred below 15, or no exact constant-primer or identifier match. High-quality paired reads were merged with COPE v1.2.5, and unique nucleotide sequences were defined as clonotypes. Clonotypes were aligned to IMGT TRBV, TRBD and TRBJ reference segments using MiTCR v1.1. Analysis was restricted to V-J combinations with a frequency above 0.0001, which covered about 99% of repertoires. The TCS score was defined as the ratio of F50 (clonal expansion) to E x V (chaos), calculated using BLOSUM62-based TCRdist between CDR3 peptides within each V-J. Welch's t-statistics and random forest reduced 500 to 650 V-J features to about 13, which were used in a naive Bayes classifier (R e1071). TCRdb cleaned the public reads at Q25 with fastp, built clones with MiXCR and kept in-frame beta chains. Entries that share a CDR3 protein sequence are merged under the most common genes and DNA. The authors' filters were not applied to this entry. The sample includes approximately 630,000 distinct CDR3 sequences, with around 15% observed a single time. Around 4% of the sample belongs to the ten largest clones.

Only a few counts were recorded for this clonotype. It lacks a known antigen. A much larger clone lies one base from this, so it may be a read error. A patient counted as having stable Graves' hyperthyroidism if no progression to ophthalmopathy occurred over 18 months of follow-up. Hyperthyroidism patients were newly diagnosed, with disease duration under 2 months, and aged 18 to 65 years. Patients with uncontrolled infections, other autoimmune diseases, pregnancy or lactation were excluded. Diagnoses were established on the basis of clinical symptoms, serum thyroxine and TRAb, thyroid ultrasound, and orbital computed tomography. PBMCs were separated from 7.5 to 10 ml of fresh peripheral blood using Ficoll-Paque density gradient centrifugation. Total RNA was extracted using Trizol reagent, and RNA quality was assessed on an Agilent 2100 Bioanalyzer. Its CDR3 holds 13 amino acids, cysteine through phenylalanine. CDR3 DNA only is kept here, 39 bases in frame from base 1. The junction carries 16 bases between V and J, which are trimmed by 7 bases and 5 bases respectively. In the germline V gene (reference sequence), CDR1 corresponds to GTSNPN and CDR2 to SVGIG.

The V gene is TRBV30 and the J gene is TRBJ2-3; the D segment cannot be called with confidence. This sequence was found in a woman aged 25 to 45 with Graves' hyperthyroidism. The sequenced material came from blood. The CDR3 protein: CAYWTLDVDTQYF. The sequenced DNA: TGTGCCTATTGGACGTTGGACGTAGATACGCAGTATTTT.